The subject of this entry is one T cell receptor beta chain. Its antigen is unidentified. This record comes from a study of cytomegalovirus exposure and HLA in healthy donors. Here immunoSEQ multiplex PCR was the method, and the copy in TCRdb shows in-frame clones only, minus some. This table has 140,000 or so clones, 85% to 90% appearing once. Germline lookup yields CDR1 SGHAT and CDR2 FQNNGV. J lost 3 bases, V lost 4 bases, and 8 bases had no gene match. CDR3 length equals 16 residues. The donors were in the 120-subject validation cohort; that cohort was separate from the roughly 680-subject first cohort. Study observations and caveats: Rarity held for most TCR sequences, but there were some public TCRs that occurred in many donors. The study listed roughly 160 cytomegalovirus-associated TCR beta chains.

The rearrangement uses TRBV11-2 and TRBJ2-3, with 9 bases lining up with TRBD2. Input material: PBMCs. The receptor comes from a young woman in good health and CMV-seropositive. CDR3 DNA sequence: TGTGCCAGCAGCTCAATTGGGGCGGGGGGGACAGATACGCAGTATTTT. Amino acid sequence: CASSSIGAGGTDTQYF. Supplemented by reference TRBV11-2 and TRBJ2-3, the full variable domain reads EAGVAQSPRYKIIEKRQSVAFWCNPISGHATLYWYQQILGQGPKLLIQFQNNGVVDDSQLPKDRFSAERLKGVDSTLKIQPAKLEDSAVYLCASSSIGAGGTDTQYFGPGTRLTVL.